A selection of T cell receptor beta chains follows, all from one sample in a study of shared clonotypes between healthy human individuals. The assay was immunoSEQ multiplex PCR, and TCRdb's table has in-frame clones only and misses some. Among 980,000 or so clones listed, approximately 80% were seen once. The sequencing input was memory CD4+ T cells sorted from blood. The source of these receptors is a man between 18 and 29 years old in good health. Each CDR3 is given with its conserved first and last residue. A D gene is named only where the DNA matches it firmly. The listing skips clone size in some rows; elsewhere it reads once, few, many or a size class.

d_gene: NA
abundance: NA
v_gene: TRBV19
j_gene: TRBJ2-3
CDR3nt: TGTGCCAGTAGGATAGTGGGGTCATCAGATACGCAGTATTTT
CDR3aa: CASRIVGSSDTQYF

d_gene: TRBD2
abundance: NA
v_gene: TRBV5-4
j_gene: TRBJ2-1
CDR3nt: TGTGCTAGCAGCTCCCGACTAGCGCGGAGCTCCTACAATGAGCAGTTCTTC
CDR3aa: CASSSRLARSSYNEQFF

d_gene: NA
abundance: NA
v_gene: TRBV18
j_gene: TRBJ1-4
CDR3nt: TGTGCCAGCTCACCAGGAAGCTTTCATAAGGACAATGAAAAACTGTTTTTT
CDR3aa: CASSPGSFHKDNEKLFF

d_gene: NA
abundance: NA
v_gene: TRBV5-1
j_gene: TRBJ2-1
CDR3nt: TGCGCCAGCAGCTTGGGAGTTTGGAATGAGCAGTTCTTC
CDR3aa: CASSLGVWNEQFF

d_gene: TRBD1
abundance: NA
v_gene: TRBV5-1
j_gene: TRBJ2-2
CDR3nt: TGCGCCAGCAGCCTGGACAGGCCTGTCGCCGGGGAGCTGTTTTTT
CDR3aa: CASSLDRPVAGELFF

d_gene: NA
abundance: NA
v_gene: TRBV4-1
j_gene: TRBJ1-1
CDR3nt: TGCGCCAGCAGCCAAGAAGGGGCGAACACTGAAGCTTTCTTT
CDR3aa: CASSQEGANTEAFF

d_gene: NA
abundance: few
v_gene: TRBV4-2
j_gene: TRBJ2-7
CDR3nt: TGTGCCAGCAGCCAAGATCCGGGGACGGTCCAGCAGTACTTC
CDR3aa: CASSQDPGTVQQYF

d_gene: NA
abundance: NA
v_gene: TRBV15
j_gene: TRBJ1-5
CDR3nt: TGTGCCACCAGCAGAGGTGGGGGTTCCAATCAGCCCCAGCATTTT
CDR3aa: CATSRGGGSNQPQHF

d_gene: NA
abundance: NA
v_gene: TRBV11-2
j_gene: TRBJ1-2
CDR3nt: TGTGCCAGCAGCTTAGAAGTCAACTATGGCTACACCTTC
CDR3aa: CASSLEVNYGYTF

d_gene: NA
abundance: NA
v_gene: TRBV5-4
j_gene: TRBJ2-3
CDR3nt: TGTGCCAGCAGCTCCGGGGGGCAGACAGATACGCAGTATTTT
CDR3aa: CASSSGGQTDTQYF

d_gene: NA
abundance: NA
v_gene: TRBV10-3
j_gene: TRBJ1-5
CDR3nt: TGTGCCATCAGCCAGCTTTTGGGTAGCAATCAGCCCCAGCATTTT
CDR3aa: CAISQLLGSNQPQHF

d_gene: TRBD1
abundance: NA
v_gene: TRBV2
j_gene: TRBJ1-4
CDR3nt: TGTGCCAGCAGTGCACCCGGGACAGTGAGTGAAAAACTGTTTTTT
CDR3aa: CASSAPGTVSEKLFF

d_gene: NA
abundance: few
v_gene: TRBV5-1
j_gene: TRBJ1-2
CDR3nt: TGCGCCAGCAACCTGGGGTTTAGGGAATCCTATGGCTACACCTTC
CDR3aa: CASNLGFRESYGYTF

d_gene: TRBD1
abundance: NA
v_gene: TRBV6-6
j_gene: TRBJ2-1
CDR3nt: TGTGCCAGCAGACCTAGGGGCAGGGGGCAAGATGAGCAGTTCTTC
CDR3aa: CASRPRGRGQDEQFF

d_gene: NA
abundance: NA
v_gene: TRBV6-4
j_gene: TRBJ2-1
CDR3nt: TGTGCCAGCAGCCCCCAGGACGGGGGGCGTAATGAGCAGTTCTTC
CDR3aa: CASSPQDGGRNEQFF

d_gene: TRBD1
abundance: NA
v_gene: TRBV5-8
j_gene: TRBJ1-1
CDR3nt: TGTGCCAGCAGCTTGGGGCCCAACAGGGGGGGCACTGAAGCTTTCTTT
CDR3aa: CASSLGPNRGGTEAFF

d_gene: NA
abundance: NA
v_gene: TRBV14
j_gene: TRBJ1-6
CDR3nt: TGTGCCAGCAGCCAACAGGGATATTCACCCCTCCACTTT
CDR3aa: CASSQQGYSPLHF

d_gene: NA
abundance: NA
v_gene: TRBV7-2
j_gene: TRBJ2-1
CDR3nt: TGTGCCAGCAGCTTATTCACTGAGCAGTTCTTC
CDR3aa: CASSLFTEQFF

d_gene: NA
abundance: NA
v_gene: TRBV7-3
j_gene: TRBJ2-3
CDR3nt: TGTGCCAGCAGCCGCCGCGGACCGAGGGGGAGCACAGATACGCAGTATTTT
CDR3aa: CASSRRGPRGSTDTQYF

d_gene: NA
abundance: once
v_gene: TRBV9
j_gene: TRBJ1-3
CDR3nt: TGTGCCAGCAGCGTACAGGGTAGCGCTGGAAACACCATATATTTT
CDR3aa: CASSVQGSAGNTIYF

d_gene: NA
abundance: NA
v_gene: TRBV9
j_gene: TRBJ2-1
CDR3nt: TGTGCCAGCAGCCCCCAAACGACAGGCTACAATGAGCAGTTCTTC
CDR3aa: CASSPQTTGYNEQFF

d_gene: NA
abundance: NA
v_gene: TRBV28
j_gene: TRBJ1-4
CDR3nt: TGTGCCAGCAGTTCGGGGGCGCTACTGTTTTTT
CDR3aa: CASSSGALLFF

d_gene: NA
abundance: few
v_gene: TRBV10-3
j_gene: TRBJ1-5
CDR3nt: TGTGCCATCAGTGAGGTCCTCGATAGCAATCAGCCCCAGCATTTT
CDR3aa: CAISEVLDSNQPQHF

d_gene: NA
abundance: NA
v_gene: TRBV6-1
j_gene: TRBJ2-7
CDR3nt: TGTGCCAGCACTCAAGACACGATGTGGGGGTACGAGCAGTACTTC
CDR3aa: CASTQDTMWGYEQYF

d_gene: TRBD1
abundance: NA
v_gene: TRBV10-2
j_gene: TRBJ2-7
CDR3nt: TGCGCCAGTCTCCTGACAGGGGACTACGAGCAGTACTTC
CDR3aa: CASLLTGDYEQYF

d_gene: NA
abundance: NA
v_gene: TRBV11-2
j_gene: TRBJ1-1
CDR3nt: TGTGCCAGCAGCTTAGTTATCAGACGGGACTTGAACACTGAAGCTTTCTTT
CDR3aa: CASSLVIRRDLNTEAFF

d_gene: NA
abundance: NA
v_gene: TRBV28
j_gene: TRBJ1-6
CDR3nt: TGTGCCAGCAGCTTACCCCTTGGGGAGGATAATTCACCCCTCCACTTT
CDR3aa: CASSLPLGEDNSPLHF

d_gene: NA
abundance: few
v_gene: TRBV15
j_gene: TRBJ2-2
CDR3nt: TGTGCCTTATCCAGGGAGGAAAGCACCGGGGAGCTGTTTTTT
CDR3aa: CALSREESTGELFF

d_gene: NA
abundance: once
v_gene: TRBV5-1
j_gene: TRBJ1-4
CDR3nt: TGTGCCAGCAGCTTGGTGCGGGCTCGGGAAAAACTGTTTTTT
CDR3aa: CASSLVRAREKLFF

d_gene: NA
abundance: NA
v_gene: TRBV6-5
j_gene: TRBJ2-7
CDR3nt: TGTGCCAGCAGCCCTAGGAAGAACTTC
CDR3aa: CASSPRKNF

d_gene: NA
abundance: many
v_gene: TRBV6-5
j_gene: TRBJ2-5
CDR3nt: TGTGCCAGCGCCCCTGCGGGGGCGCGGGACGCCCAGTACTTC
CDR3aa: CASAPAGARDAQYF

d_gene: NA
abundance: NA
v_gene: TRBV5-4
j_gene: TRBJ2-7
CDR3nt: TGTGCCAGCAGCTATAGCTCCTACGAGCAGTACTTC
CDR3aa: CASSYSSYEQYF

d_gene: NA
abundance: NA
v_gene: TRBV30
j_gene: TRBJ2-2
CDR3nt: TGTGCCTGGGACGGGACTCGCCGATTTGCGAACACCGGGGAGCTGTTTTTT
CDR3aa: CAWDGTRRFANTGELFF

d_gene: NA
abundance: NA
v_gene: TRBV6-5
j_gene: TRBJ2-2
CDR3nt: TGTGCCAGCAGACCTAGGGCAGAGAACACCGGGGAGCTGTTTTTT
CDR3aa: CASRPRAENTGELFF

d_gene: NA
abundance: NA
v_gene: TRBV7-6
j_gene: TRBJ2-1
CDR3nt: TGTGCCAGCAGCTTCAAGGGGAATGAGCAGTTCTTC
CDR3aa: CASSFKGNEQFF

d_gene: TRBD1
abundance: NA
v_gene: TRBV5-1
j_gene: TRBJ1-4
CDR3nt: TGCGCCAGCAGCTTGGGAGGGACAGGGAATGAAAAACTGTTTTTT
CDR3aa: CASSLGGTGNEKLFF

d_gene: NA
abundance: NA
v_gene: TRBV20-1
j_gene: TRBJ2-5
CDR3nt: TGCAGCGGACAGTTAGGAGAGACCCAGTACTTC
CDR3aa: CSGQLGETQYF

d_gene: NA
abundance: NA
v_gene: TRBV6-1
j_gene: TRBJ2-5
CDR3nt: TGTGCCAGCAGTGGCGGCAGGCGGGTGCAAGAGACCCAGTACTTC
CDR3aa: CASSGGRRVQETQYF

d_gene: TRBD1
abundance: NA
v_gene: TRBV10-3
j_gene: TRBJ2-6
CDR3nt: TGTGCCATCAGGGACCGGGACAGGGACGGCGTCCTGACTTTC
CDR3aa: CAIRDRDRDGVLTF

d_gene: NA
abundance: NA
v_gene: TRBV7-2
j_gene: TRBJ1-4
CDR3nt: TGTGCCAGCAGCCGAGACAGTATAAATGAAAAACTGTTTTTT
CDR3aa: CASSRDSINEKLFF

d_gene: NA
abundance: NA
v_gene: TRBV29-1
j_gene: TRBJ1-2
CDR3nt: TGCAGCACCCGGGGGAACGATGGCTACACCTTC
CDR3aa: CSTRGNDGYTF

d_gene: NA
abundance: many
v_gene: TRBV9
j_gene: TRBJ2-2
CDR3nt: TGTGCCAGCAGCGCGATGCGGTTAGGGGGACGCTTCGGGGAGCTGTTTTTT
CDR3aa: CASSAMRLGGRFGELFF

d_gene: NA
abundance: NA
v_gene: TRBV18
j_gene: TRBJ2-5
CDR3nt: TGTGCCAGCTCACCACCGCGTTCTTCGGACACCCAAGAGACCCAGTACTTC
CDR3aa: CASSPPRSSDTQETQYF

d_gene: TRBD1
abundance: NA
v_gene: TRBV6-1
j_gene: TRBJ1-1
CDR3nt: TGTGCCAGCACCTCGACAGGGGATAACACTGAAGCTTTCTTT
CDR3aa: CASTSTGDNTEAFF

d_gene: TRBD1
abundance: NA
v_gene: TRBV5-4
j_gene: TRBJ2-1
CDR3nt: TGTGCCAGCAGTCAGGACAGGGGAAGCTCCTACAATGAGCAGTTCTTC
CDR3aa: CASSQDRGSSYNEQFF

d_gene: NA
abundance: NA
v_gene: TRBV2
j_gene: TRBJ1-5
CDR3nt: TGTGCCAGCAGCCCCATAGAGACGGATCAGCCCCAGCATTTT
CDR3aa: CASSPIETDQPQHF

d_gene: NA
abundance: NA
v_gene: TRBV11-2
j_gene: TRBJ2-7
CDR3nt: TGTGCCAGCAGCTTAGGGTTAGGGACCTACGAGCAGTACTTC
CDR3aa: CASSLGLGTYEQYF

d_gene: TRBD2
abundance: NA
v_gene: TRBV10-3
j_gene: TRBJ2-3
CDR3nt: TGTGCCATCTCGGGGCTAGCGGGCCCGGGGGGCACAGATACGCAGTATTTT
CDR3aa: CAISGLAGPGGTDTQYF

d_gene: NA
abundance: NA
v_gene: TRBV7-2
j_gene: TRBJ2-5
CDR3nt: TGTGCCAGCAGCTTAGCTGGTCAGCAAGAGACCCAGTACTTC
CDR3aa: CASSLAGQQETQYF

d_gene: NA
abundance: NA
v_gene: TRBV5-4
j_gene: TRBJ2-3
CDR3nt: TGTGCCAGCAGCTTGATGTTGGGGGGCCCTAGCACAGATACGCAGTATTTT
CDR3aa: CASSLMLGGPSTDTQYF

d_gene: TRBD1
abundance: NA
v_gene: TRBV6-5
j_gene: TRBJ1-1
CDR3nt: TGTGCCAGCAACCGAGGACAGGACTCTGAAGCTTTCTTT
CDR3aa: CASNRGQDSEAFF